This T cell receptor (beta chain) was obtained from a study of T cell responses to AZD1222 COVID-19 vaccine. Study results and caveats: Possibly, clonal diversity was underestimated; donors were largely white British and included more females.

The germline V gene encodes CDR1 MGHRA and CDR2 YSYEKL. The CDR3 has 17 amino acids. J lost 7 bases, V lost 4 bases, and 13 bases had no gene match. This clone was seen more than once but under ten times. Its matching antigen is unknown. Some clones are missing from TCRdb's copy, which holds only in-frame ones; the method was immunoSEQ multiplex PCR. Among under 25,000 clones listed, approximately 81% were seen once. This rearrangement joins TRBV4-1 to TRBJ2-1, with 10 bases matching TRBD2. The sequenced sample was peripheral blood, obtained 28 days after the second AZD1222 dose. This TCR came from an adult who received the AZD1222 COVID-19 vaccine. The CDR3 region has the DNA TGCGCCAGCAGCCCTAGAGTTAGAGCGGGAGGGCCAAATGAGCAGTTCTTC. It codes for CASSPRVRAGGPNEQFF.